This TCR beta chain came from a study of cytomegalovirus exposure and HLA in healthy donors. Whole-study context: Most genotyped donors, 65% to 85% of around 370, had Caucasian-associated genetic ancestry.

Per germline, CDR1 SGHRS and CDR2 YFSETQ. The CDR3 extends over 14 amino acids. 13 Jbeta primers and 60 Vbeta primers were used for the PCR. Sequencing used immunoSEQ multiplex PCR; TCRdb keeps in-frame clones, though not all of them. This sample has over 200,000 clones, with 77% found just once. As to this clone: A read error may account for a junction end that differs from germline.

The clonotype comes from a woman aged 55-70 years in good health and CMV-seropositive. The chain joins TRBV5-1 to TRBJ1-3; a weak D match, TRBD1 (5 bases). Sequencing was done on a sample of PBMCs. The CDR3 spells CASSSETMGLLRHF. CDR3 bases: TGCGCCAGCAGCTCCGAAACAATGGGACTCCTGAGGCATTTT.